Listed below are T cell receptor beta chains from one sample, sequenced in a study of CD8 T cells in Susac syndrome. Via MiXCR, TCRdb re-called the immunoSEQ multiplex PCR reads, giving one row per CDR3 protein. This sample has 180,000 or so distinct CDR3 sequences, with approximately 95% found just once. Sequenced material: CD4+ T cells from PBMCs. These TCRs come from a human donor in good health. The CDR3 runs from the conserved cysteine through the conserved F or W. Fields, in order: CDR3 DNA, CDR3 protein, V gene, CDR3 length, J gene, clone size, D gene. D genes are given only for firm matches. A clone size is listed for some rows: how often the clone was seen (once, few, many), or a class if it is expanded.

TGTGCCAACCTTCAGCAGAGGGAGGACCAAGAGACCCAGTACTTC | CANLQQREDQETQYF | TRBV28 | 15 | TRBJ2-5 | - | -
TGCGCCAGCAGCTCCCGACTAGCGGGAGGCGATGAGCAGTTCTTC | CASSSRLAGGDEQFF | TRBV5-1 | 15 | TRBJ2-1 | - | TRBD2
TGTGCCAGCAGCCGTCCTAGCGGGGGGCCTTACAATGAGCAGTTCTTC | CASSRPSGGPYNEQFF | TRBV7-2 | 16 | TRBJ2-1 | - | TRBD2
TGTGCCAGTCGCACTCTCCGGACAGGGAGTAATGGCTACACCTTC | CASRTLRTGSNGYTF | TRBV2 | 15 | TRBJ1-2 | - | TRBD1
TGCGCCAGCAGTGAAGGCAGTAATTCACCCCTCCACTTT | CASSEGSNSPLHF | TRBV10-2 | 13 | TRBJ1-6 | - | -
TGTGCCAGCTCACTAGGGACAGTTGACTCCTACAATGAGCAGTTCTTC | CASSLGTVDSYNEQFF | TRBV18 | 16 | TRBJ2-1 | - | TRBD1
TGCAGTGCTAAGCCCAGTACTAGCGGCCCATCTGAGCAGTTCTTC | CSAKPSTSGPSEQFF | TRBV20-1 | 15 | TRBJ2-1 | - | TRBD2
TGCAGTGCTTCCTGGAGGGCGCCACGCACAGATACGCAGTATTTT | CSASWRAPRTDTQYF | TRBV20-1 | 15 | TRBJ2-3 | - | -
TGTGCCAGTAGTCCCGCGGACAGCCCCGGGTACAATGAGCAGTTCTTC | CASSPADSPGYNEQFF | TRBV19 | 16 | TRBJ2-1 | - | -
TGTGCCAGCAGTTTCCGGGGAACAGATACGCAGTATTTT | CASSFRGTDTQYF | TRBV28 | 13 | TRBJ2-3 | - | -
TGCAGCATTGTGACTAGCGGGACCGTACAAGAGACCCAGTACTTC | CSIVTSGTVQETQYF | TRBV29-1 | 15 | TRBJ2-5 | - | TRBD2
TGTGCCAGCTCACCATCTATCAGGGTGAACACTGAAGCTTTCTTT | CASSPSIRVNTEAFF | TRBV18 | 15 | TRBJ1-1 | - | -
TGTGCCGTAGGGGGCCCAGATACGCAGTATTTT | CAVGGPDTQYF | TRBV28 | 11 | TRBJ2-3 | - | TRBD1
TGTGCCAGCAGCCGGACGACTAGCGACTCCTACAATGAGCAGTTCTTC | CASSRTTSDSYNEQFF | TRBV14 | 16 | TRBJ2-1 | - | TRBD2
TGTGCCAGCAGCCAAGAAGCAGACAATGAAAAACTGTTTTTT | CASSQEADNEKLFF | TRBV14 | 14 | TRBJ1-4 | - | -
TGCAGTGCTAGAGGGGCAGGGGGCGCGGGAGGCTACACCTTC | CSARGAGGAGGYTF | TRBV20-1 | 14 | TRBJ1-2 | - | TRBD1
TGCAGCGTAGGACAGGGGGCGGTTGCCACTGAAGCTTTCTTT | CSVGQGAVATEAFF | TRBV29-1 | 14 | TRBJ1-1 | - | TRBD1
TGCAGCGTGCAGATACAGGGAACAGATACGCAGTATTTT | CSVQIQGTDTQYF | TRBV29-1 | 13 | TRBJ2-3 | - | -
TGTGCCAGCAGCCAAGATCGGTACCAGCCCCAGCATTTT | CASSQDRYQPQHF | TRBV3-1 | 13 | TRBJ1-5 | few | -
TGTGCCAGCAGCCTGACAGGGGGCGTTGGGGCCAACGTCCTGACTTTC | CASSLTGGVGANVLTF | TRBV7-2 | 16 | TRBJ2-6 | once | TRBD1
TGCAGCGTTGAGGAGGAGACCCAGTACTTC | CSVEEETQYF | TRBV29-1 | 10 | TRBJ2-5 | - | -
TGTGCTAGTGGTTCTAGCGGGAGTCGCCATGAGCAGTTCTTC | CASGSSGSRHEQFF | TRBV12-5 | 14 | TRBJ2-1 | - | TRBD2
TGTGCCAGCAGCCAGGTTCCAGGGGCCACCTATGGCTACACCTTC | CASSQVPGATYGYTF | TRBV3-1 | 15 | TRBJ1-2 | - | -
TGTGCCACCAGCGGTTTAGCGGGACAAGAGACCCAGTACTTC | CATSGLAGQETQYF | TRBV15 | 14 | TRBJ2-5 | - | TRBD2
TGCAGTGCTAGCCCCGTCGGACAGCTTAATCAGCCCCAGCATTTT | CSASPVGQLNQPQHF | TRBV20-1 | 15 | TRBJ1-5 | - | -
TGCGCCAGCAGTCGCACCCCGGGACAGGGCGTTAGATACGAGCAGTACTTC | CASSRTPGQGVRYEQYF | TRBV4-1 | 17 | TRBJ2-7 | - | TRBD1
TGTGCCAGCAGCCAAGCGGGGGTTTCACCCCTCCACTTT | CASSQAGVSPLHF | TRBV14 | 13 | TRBJ1-6 | once | -
TGTGCCACCAGCTATCCGGGACAAGGGGTAGTTCAGCCCCAGCATTTT | CATSYPGQGVVQPQHF | TRBV15 | 16 | TRBJ1-5 | - | -
TGTGCCAGTAGTCTTGCACAGGGTTGGAGCGGGGAGCTGTTTTTT | CASSLAQGWSGELFF | TRBV19 | 15 | TRBJ2-2 | - | -
TGTGCCAGCAGTGAATCTGGCAGCTACGAGCAGTACTTC | CASSESGSYEQYF | TRBV25-1 | 13 | TRBJ2-7 | - | -
TGCGCCAGCAGCCAAGAGAAGAGTCGTGGGGGACGGGGAGCTTTCTTT | CASSQEKSRGGRGAFF | TRBV4-1 | 16 | TRBJ1-1 | - | -
TGCAGTGCTAGGGAGGACAGGTTGGTGGAGACCCAGTACTTC | CSAREDRLVETQYF | TRBV20-1 | 14 | TRBJ2-5 | - | TRBD1
TGTGCAACCGGTGTAGGGGGCACAGATACGCAGTATTTT | CATGVGGTDTQYF | TRBV7-9 | 13 | TRBJ2-3 | - | -
TGTGCCAGCAGCCTCGACGAAACAGATACGCAGTATTTT | CASSLDETDTQYF | TRBV4-2 | 13 | TRBJ2-3 | - | -
TGCAGCGGGACCTTAGCAACTAATGAAAAACTGTTTTTT | CSGTLATNEKLFF | TRBV29-1 | 13 | TRBJ1-4 | - | -
TGTGCCAGCAGCTTACAGGGGAGCCAGGGCTACACCTTC | CASSLQGSQGYTF | TRBV5-4 | 13 | TRBJ1-2 | - | TRBD1
TGTGCCAGCAGCATCGGCCTCTCTGGGGCCAACGTCCTGACTTTC | CASSIGLSGANVLTF | TRBV9 | 15 | TRBJ2-6 | - | -
TGTGCCAGCAGCGTCCTAGCGGGGCTCGCCAACGTCCTGACTTTC | CASSVLAGLANVLTF | TRBV9 | 15 | TRBJ2-6 | - | TRBD2
TGTGCCAGCTCTCTCTTACAGGTCTACGAGCAGTACTTC | CASSLLQVYEQYF | TRBV12-3/TRBV12-4 | 13 | TRBJ2-7 | once | -
TGTGCCAGCAGCTGGACCTCGGTGGATACGCAGTATTTT | CASSWTSVDTQYF | TRBV5-4 | 13 | TRBJ2-3 | - | -
TGTGCCACCAGCAGAGGCCCCAACAGGGGCGCCGGGGGCTACACCTTC | CATSRGPNRGAGGYTF | TRBV15 | 16 | TRBJ1-2 | - | TRBD1
TGCAGCGTGTTATTTAACAGGGGGTGGATGAACACTGAAGCTTTCTTT | CSVLFNRGWMNTEAFF | TRBV29-1 | 16 | TRBJ1-1 | - | TRBD1
TGTGCCGCTGGCTGGGCGGCTGGGGAAAAACTGTTTTTT | CAAGWAAGEKLFF | TRBV5-4 | 13 | TRBJ1-4 | - | -